Presented here are 8 T cell receptor beta chains from one specimen sequenced in a study of radiation and T cells in renal cell carcinoma. Time point of the sample: baseline pretreatment blood. Specified treatment: 15 Gy SBRT to primary tumor, nephrectomy 4 weeks later. Sequencing used immunoSEQ multiplex PCR; TCRdb keeps in-frame clones, though not all of them. The table records about 140,000 clones, 83% of them present only once. This sample comprised blood, obtained from a patient whose treatment included radiotherapy and nephrectomy. Every receptor here comes from a woman between 50 and 59 years old with renal cell carcinoma.

The chain is built from TRBV6-6 and TRBJ1-5, with 8 bases lining up with TRBD1. Germline assignment: CDR1 MNHNY and CDR2 SVGAGI (reference sequence). J was trimmed by 3 bases and V by 5 bases; bases with no gene match: 9. CDR3 length: 16 residues. CDR3 in DNA: TGTGCCAGCAGTGCATCCGGGACAGGAATCAATCAGCCCCAGCATTTT. Translation: CASSASGTGINQPQHF.

The V call is TRBV30, the J call TRBJ1-2; D not certain. This CDR3 is built from 13 residues. Trimming left V 3 bases short and J 1 base short, with 9 bases between. Per germline, CDR1 GTSNPN and CDR2 SVGIG (reference sequence). The CDR3 DNA follows: TGTGCCTGGAGCCCTGACTTTAACTATGGCTACACCTTC. Translated: CAWSPDFNYGYTF.

This clone turned up a few times. The CDR3: CASSLDRGYGYTF. The CDR3 nucleotides read TGTGCCAGCAGCTTGGACAGGGGATATGGCTACACCTTC. The gene calls are TRBV11-1 and TRBJ1-2; 9 bases line up with TRBD1. J lost 5 bases, V lost 3 bases, and 1 base had no gene match. Germline V gene sequence: CDR1 SGHAT, CDR2 FQDESV (reference sequence). The CDR3 spans 13 residues.

V usage is TRBV10-3 and J usage is TRBJ1-1; 7 nucleotides agree with TRBD1. V shed 10 bases and J 5 bases; nucleotides not matched to a gene: 13. CDR1 and CDR2 (germline): ENHRY, SYGVKD. The CDR3 spans 14 residues. For the CDR3, the DNA is TGTGCCACCTCAACACCCGCGGGACAGACTGAAGCTTTCTTT. As protein: CATSTPAGQTEAFF.

This chain links TRBV5-1 with TRBJ1-1, with D possibly matching TRBD1 (6 bases). The CDR3 is 14 amino acids. CDR1 SGHRS and CDR2 YFSETQ come from the germline V gene. With 0 bases removed from V and 11 bases from J, the gap between germline ends came to 17 bases. The CDR3 DNA reads TGCGCCAGCAGCTTGGATCGGACAGCAGGTCAGGCTTTCTTT. Amino acids: CASSLDRTAGQAFF. Based on the CDR3 plus reference TRBV5-1 and TRBJ1-1, the full variable domain is KAGVTQTPRYLIKTRGQQVTLSCSPISGHRSVSWYQQTPGQGLQFLFEYFSETQRNKGNFPGRFSGRQFSNSRSEMNVSTLELGDSALYLCASSLDRTAGQAFFGQGTRLTVV.

The chain couples TRBV15 to TRBJ1-4; D call uncertain. Germline CDR1 and CDR2: LNHNV and YYDKDF (reference sequence). The V and J ends lost 2 bases and 7 bases respectively, with 8 bases between them. The CDR3 runs to 13 residues. The chain's CDR3 is CATSRPDGEKLFF. The CDR3 DNA sequence: TGTGCCACCAGCAGACCGGACGGTGAAAAACTGTTTTTT.

In this sample, this clone turned up once. This chain connects TRBV9 to TRBJ2-3; no clear D gene. Germline CDR1 is SGDLS and CDR2 is YYNGEE. This CDR3 is built from 13 residues. V lost 0 bases to trimming and J lost 6 bases, with 8 bases between them. This CDR3 reads CASSVEVQDTQYF. CDR3 in DNA: TGTGCCAGCAGCGTAGAGGTACAGGATACGCAGTATTTT.

CDR3 loop: CASSDPGTYGYTF. CDR3 coding DNA: TGTGCCAGCTCGGACCCCGGGACGTATGGCTACACCTTC. This rearrangement joins TRBV27 to TRBJ1-2, with a tentative D call TRBD1 (5 bases). The CDR3 is 13 residues long. Germline loops: CDR1 MNHEY, CDR2 SMNVEV (reference sequence). Trimming took off 8 bases at V and 5 bases at J, with 15 bases between the two ends.